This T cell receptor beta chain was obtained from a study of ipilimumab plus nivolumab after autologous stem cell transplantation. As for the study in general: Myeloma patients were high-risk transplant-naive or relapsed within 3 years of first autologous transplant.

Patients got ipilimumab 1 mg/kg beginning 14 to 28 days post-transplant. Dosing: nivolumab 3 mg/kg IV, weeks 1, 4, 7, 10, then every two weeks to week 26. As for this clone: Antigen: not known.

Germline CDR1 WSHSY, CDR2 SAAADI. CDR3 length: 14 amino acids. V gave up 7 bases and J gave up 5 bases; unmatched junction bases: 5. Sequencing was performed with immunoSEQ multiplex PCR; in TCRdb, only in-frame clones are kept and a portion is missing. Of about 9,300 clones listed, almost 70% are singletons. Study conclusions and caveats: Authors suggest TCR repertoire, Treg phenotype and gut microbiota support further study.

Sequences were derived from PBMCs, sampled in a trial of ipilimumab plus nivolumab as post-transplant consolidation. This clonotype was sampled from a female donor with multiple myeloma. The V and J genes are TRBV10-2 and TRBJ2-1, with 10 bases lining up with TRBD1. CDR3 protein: CASKSGTGDNEQFF. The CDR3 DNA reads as TGCGCCAGCAAATCCGGGACAGGGGACAATGAGCAGTTCTTC.